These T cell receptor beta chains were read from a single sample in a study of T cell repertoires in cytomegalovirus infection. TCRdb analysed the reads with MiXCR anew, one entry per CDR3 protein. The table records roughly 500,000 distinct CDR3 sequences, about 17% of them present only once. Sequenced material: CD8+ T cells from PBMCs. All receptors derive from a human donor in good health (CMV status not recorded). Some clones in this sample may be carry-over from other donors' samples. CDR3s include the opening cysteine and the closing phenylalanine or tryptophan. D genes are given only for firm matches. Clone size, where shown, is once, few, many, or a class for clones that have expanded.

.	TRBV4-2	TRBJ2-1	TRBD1	CASSQDQRTGSYNEQFF	TGTGCCAGCAGCCAAGATCAGAGGACAGGGTCCTACAATGAGCAGTTCTTC
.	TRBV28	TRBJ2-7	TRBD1	CASRLTGESYEQYF	TGTGCCAGCAGATTGACAGGGGAGTCCTACGAGCAGTACTTC
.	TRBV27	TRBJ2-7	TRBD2	CASRVSGGASYEQYF	TGTGCCAGCAGGGTTAGCGGGGGGGCCTCCTACGAGCAGTACTTC
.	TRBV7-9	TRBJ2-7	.	CASSLVSQPEQYF	TGTGCCAGCAGCTTAGTATCCCAGCCCGAGCAGTACTTC
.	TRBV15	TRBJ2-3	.	CATSPTGEVDTQYF	TGTGCCACCAGCCCAACGGGAGAAGTGGATACGCAGTATTTT
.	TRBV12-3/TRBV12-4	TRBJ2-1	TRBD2	CASGGDPYNEQFF	TGTGCCAGCGGGGGGGACCCCTACAATGAGCAGTTCTTC
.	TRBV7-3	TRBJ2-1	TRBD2	CASSPGERGSSYNEQFF	TGTGCCAGCAGTCCCGGGGAGCGGGGCAGCTCCTACAATGAGCAGTTCTTC
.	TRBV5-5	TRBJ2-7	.	CASSLYQHNYEQYF	TGTGCCAGCAGCTTGTACCAGCATAACTACGAGCAGTACTTC
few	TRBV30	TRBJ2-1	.	CAWSVSLSSYNEQFF	TGTGCCTGGAGTGTATCCCTGAGCTCCTACAATGAGCAGTTCTTC
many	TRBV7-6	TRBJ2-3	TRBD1	CASSPGGNTQYF	TGTGCCAGCAGCCCAGGGGGAAATACGCAGTATTTT
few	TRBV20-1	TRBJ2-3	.	CSAPGAGRSDTQYF	TGCAGTGCCCCCGGCGCAGGGCGCTCAGATACGCAGTATTTT
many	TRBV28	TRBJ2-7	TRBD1	CASSGQGEGYEQYF	TGTGCCAGCAGTGGACAGGGGGAAGGATACGAGCAGTACTTC
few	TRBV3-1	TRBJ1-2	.	CASRDTGIYGYTF	TGTGCCAGCAGAGATACAGGAATCTATGGCTACACCTTC
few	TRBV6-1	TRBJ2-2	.	CAGRGAIGELFF	TGTGCAGGTCGAGGGGCGATCGGGGAGCTGTTTTTT
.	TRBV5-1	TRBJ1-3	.	CASRLDRPSGNTIYF	TGCGCCAGCAGACTAGACCGTCCCTCTGGAAACACCATATATTTT
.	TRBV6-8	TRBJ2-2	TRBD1	CASSPDRGPNTGELVF	TGTGCCAGCAGTCCCGACAGGGGACCTAACACCGGGGAGCTGGTTTTT
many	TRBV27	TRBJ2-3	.	CASSLPTGTSTDTQYF	TGTGCCAGCAGTCTCCCGACAGGGACTAGCACAGATACGCAGTATTTT
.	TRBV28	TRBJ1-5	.	CASSQTDQRSNQPQHF	TGTGCCAGCAGTCAAACGGATCAGAGAAGCAATCAGCCCCAGCATTTT
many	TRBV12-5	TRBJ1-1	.	CASGRGTGKYDTEAFF	TGTGCTAGTGGGCGAGGGACGGGGAAGTACGACACTGAAGCTTTCTTT
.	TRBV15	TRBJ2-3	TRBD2	CATSTSESRTDTQYF	TGTGCCACTTCGACTAGCGAGTCTCGCACAGATACGCAGTATTTT
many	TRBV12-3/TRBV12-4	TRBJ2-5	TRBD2	CASSFTSGRQETQYF	TGTGCCAGCAGTTTTACTAGCGGGAGACAAGAGACCCAGTACTTC
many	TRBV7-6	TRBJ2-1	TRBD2	CASSPLFSGGANEQFF	TGTGCCAGCAGTCCACTTTTTTCGGGGGGAGCCAATGAGCAGTTCTTC
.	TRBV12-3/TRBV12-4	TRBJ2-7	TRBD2	CASSLGWVAGTYEQYF	TGTGCCAGCAGTTTGGGATGGGTAGCGGGGACCTACGAGCAGTACTTC
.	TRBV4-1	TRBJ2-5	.	CASSQVGSGIGETQYF	TGCGCCAGCAGCCAAGTGGGGTCCGGAATAGGAGAGACCCAGTACTTC
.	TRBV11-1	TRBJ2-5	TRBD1	CASSIRQGVWETQYF	TGTGCCAGCAGCATTCGACAGGGGGTTTGGGAGACCCAGTACTTC
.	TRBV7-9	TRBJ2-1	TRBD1	CASSLVAQGPYNEQFF	TGTGCCAGCAGCTTAGTTGCACAGGGGCCCTACAATGAGCAGTTCTTC
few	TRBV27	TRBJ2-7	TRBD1	CASSLMGQVGEQYF	TGTGCCAGCAGTTTAATGGGACAGGTCGGAGAGCAGTACTTC
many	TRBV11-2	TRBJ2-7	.	CASSWPEELSYEQYF	TGTGCCAGCAGCTGGCCTGAGGAGCTGTCCTACGAGCAGTACTTC
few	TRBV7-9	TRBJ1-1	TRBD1	CASSPGDRDTEAFF	TGTGCCAGCAGCCCCGGAGACAGGGACACTGAAGCTTTCTTT
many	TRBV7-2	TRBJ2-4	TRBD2	CASSFLAGQNIQYF	TGTGCCAGCAGCTTTTTAGCGGGACAAAACATTCAGTACTTC
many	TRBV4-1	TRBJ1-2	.	CASSQETLVRLRPNYGYTF	TGCGCCAGCAGCCAAGAAACCCTTGTCAGGCTCCGACCTAACTATGGCTACACCTTC
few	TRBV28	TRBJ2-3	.	CASSLLGGLYTDTQYF	TGTGCCAGCAGTCTACTCGGGGGTCTATATACAGATACGCAGTATTTT
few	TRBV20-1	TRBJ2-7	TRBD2	CSARGLANEQYF	TGCAGTGCTAGGGGACTAGCAAACGAGCAGTACTTC